The 12 T cell receptor beta chains below were found in one sample sequenced in a study of T cells after yellow fever vaccination. A single record per CDR3 protein comes from TCRdb applying MiXCR to the 5' RACE reads. The sample holds hundreds of thousands of distinct CDR3 sequences, roughly a sixth seen once. Material: PBMCs, obtained about 5 days after the first yellow fever vaccination. These receptors were taken from a man in his late teens or twenties who received the YFV17D yellow fever vaccine.

CDR3 in DNA: TGCAGTGCCGCGACGGGACTAAGCTCCTACAATGAGCAGTTCTTC. Residues: CSAATGLSSYNEQFF. The chain has TRBV20-1 and TRBJ2-1, with 7 bases that match TRBD2. This CDR3 is built from 15 residues. Per the germline V gene, CDR1 is DFQATT and CDR2 is SNEGSKA (reference sequence). The J segment lost 0 bases and the V segment lost 6 bases, leaving 8 bases of the junction unmatched.

The chain uses TRBV10-1 and TRBJ2-7, with unresolved D. Germline CDR1 reads WNHNN; CDR2 reads SYGVQD (reference sequence). V lost 2 bases, J lost 6 bases, and 8 bases lay in between. The CDR3 consists of 12 residues. The CDR3 coding sequence is TGCGCCAGCAGTGAGAGTGGCCTCGAGCAGTACGTC. Translation: CASSESGLEQYV.

The CDR3 spells CASSQEAGPGELFF. CDR3 DNA sequence: TGCGCCAGCAGCCAAGAGGCCGGGCCCGGGGAGCTGTTTTTT. V usage is TRBV4-3 and J usage is TRBJ2-2; D uncertain. Looked up from germline, CDR1 is LGHNA and CDR2 is YSLEER. Trimming stripped 0 bases from V and 6 bases from J, with 8 bases between. CDR3 length: 14 residues.

In regard to this clonotype: The junction does not match germline at one end; this may be a read error. This chain joins TRBV2 and TRBJ2-3, with D uncertain. Germline CDR1 and CDR2: SNHLY and FYNNEI. The CDR3 totals 15 residues. The CDR3 here is CASSVEPLLTDTQYF. DNA of the CDR3: TGTGCAAGCAGTGTAGAACCCCTGCTCACAGATACGCAGTATTTT.

In this sample, this clonotype turned up a few times. The gene calls are TRBV20-1 and TRBJ2-1; D is possibly TRBD2 (6 bases). The ends were cut back, 5 bases at V and 8 bases at J, with 16 bases in the middle. The length of the CDR3 is 13 residues. CDR1 is DFQATT and CDR2 is SNEGSKA in the germline V gene (reference sequence). The CDR3 nucleotides read TGCAGTGCTGACGGCGGGGCTACGGATGAGCAGTTCTTC. Encoded protein: CSADGGATDEQFF.

V is TRBV4-3 and J is TRBJ1-4; the match to TRBD1 covers 7 bases. Trimming took 5 bases from V and 8 from J; bases not matched to a gene: 11. The CDR3 has 15 amino acids. Germline CDR1 LGHNA, CDR2 YSLEER. Written as DNA, the CDR3 is TGCGCCAGCAGCTCGGCGTGGGGGGACAGCGAAAAACTGTTTTTT. Translation gives CASSSAWGDSEKLFF.

The rearrangement uses TRBV5-1 and TRBJ2-5, with 8 nucleotides matching TRBD1. The V segment lost 4 bases and the J segment 4 bases; nucleotides outside the gene matches: 9. Germline V gene sequence: CDR1 SGHRS, CDR2 YFSETQ. The CDR3 spans 15 residues. The CDR3 protein is CASSPGTGEGETQYF. CDR3 DNA: TGCGCCAGCAGCCCAGGGACAGGAGAGGGAGAGACCCAGTACTTC.

This clonotype was found a few times. CDR3 sequence reads: CASSHGRSPPSGANVLTF. The CDR3 DNA sequence: TGTGCCAGCAGCCACGGACGGTCCCCCCCCTCTGGGGCCAACGTCCTGACTTTC. J is TRBJ2-6 and V is TRBV14; D unresolved. Germline V CDR1 and CDR2: SGHDN, FVKESK. V was pared by 3 bases and J by 0 bases, with 15 bases between. The CDR3 is 18 residues long.

This clonotype was observed many times. This chain links TRBV25-1 with TRBJ1-5; D remains unclear. From germline, CDR1 is MGHDK and CDR2 SYGVNS. V lost 8 bases to trimming and J lost 4 bases, with 9 bases between them. The CDR3 consists of 12 residues. The CDR3 sequence is CASSEGNQPQHF. The DNA of the CDR3 is TGTGCCAGCTCCGAGGGTAATCAGCCCCAGCATTTT.

This clonotype was detected a few times. The chain recombines TRBV12-3 or TRBV12-4 with TRBJ2-1; TRBD2 matches at 11 bases. J was trimmed by 7 bases and V by 7 bases; bases with no gene match: 12. CDR3 size: 16 residues. In DNA, the CDR3 is TGTGCCAGCACCTTGACCACTAGCGGGGGTAGAAATGAGCAGTTCTTC. Its translation: CASTLTTSGGRNEQFF.

J is TRBJ2-5 and V is TRBV20-1; D uncertain. CDR1 is DFQATT and CDR2 is SNEGSKA in the germline V gene (reference sequence). There are 10 residues in the CDR3. Deletions cut 3 bases from V and 4 bases from J, with 3 bases between. The CDR3 coding sequence is TGCAGTGCTAGTCTAGAGACCCAGTACTTC. Its protein is CSASLETQYF.

The chain links TRBV19 to TRBJ2-1; TRBD1 matches 7 bases. The CDR3 sequence is 15 residues long. V shed 8 bases, J shed 2 bases, and the junction held 9 bases outside the gene matches. CDR1 and CDR2 from the germline V gene are LNHDA and SQIVND (reference sequence). The CDR3 is CASARDSFTYNEQFF. CDR3 DNA: TGTGCCAGTGCTCGGGACAGCTTTACCTACAATGAGCAGTTCTTC.